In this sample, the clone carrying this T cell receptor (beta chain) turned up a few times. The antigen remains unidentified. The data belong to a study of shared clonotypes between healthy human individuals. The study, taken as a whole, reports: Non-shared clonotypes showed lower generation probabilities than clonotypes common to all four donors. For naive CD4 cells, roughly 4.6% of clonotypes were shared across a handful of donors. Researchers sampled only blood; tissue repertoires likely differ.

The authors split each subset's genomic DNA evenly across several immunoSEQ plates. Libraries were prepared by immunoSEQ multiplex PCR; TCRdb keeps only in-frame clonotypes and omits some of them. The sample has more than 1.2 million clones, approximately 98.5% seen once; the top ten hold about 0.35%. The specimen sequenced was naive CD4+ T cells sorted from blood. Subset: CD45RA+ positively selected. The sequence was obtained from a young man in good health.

Here the CDR3 reads CASSLVGHEQFF. Written as DNA, the CDR3 is TGTGCCAGCAGTTTGGTGGGGCATGAGCAGTTCTTC. This chain joins TRBV28 and TRBJ2-1; tentatively, D is TRBD1 (5 bases). The V and J ends lost 3 bases and 8 bases respectively, with 8 bases between them. Looked up from germline, CDR1 is MDHEN and CDR2 is SYDVKM. CDR3 size: 12 residues.